The clone carrying this T cell receptor beta chain showed up just a few times. Its matching antigen is unknown. This record comes from a study of T-cell reconstitution after alpha-beta-depleted transplantation in children. Whole-study results and caveats: After transplant, high TCRbeta diversity at day 60 in some patients arose from surviving recipient T cells and thymic progenitors. Roughly two months post-transplant, alpha-beta T cells reportedly originated from several hundred graft clones that had expanded. T-cell counts and diversity at one year post-transplant came mainly from newly produced T cells.

TCRbeta library preparation incorporated unique molecular identifiers. TCRdb recomputed calls from the PCR reads with MiXCR, one row per CDR3 protein. The sample lists about a million distinct CDR3 sequences, roughly 29% occurring once. Germline loops: CDR1 LNHNV, CDR2 YYDKDF (reference sequence). The V and J ends lost 5 bases and 13 bases, in that order; junction bases with no gene match: 12. The CDR3 contains 14 residues. Specimen: PBMCs, mostly from graft donor cells, collected 360 days after TCRalphabeta/CD19-depleted stem cell transplant. The chain is built from TRBV15 and TRBJ2-2, with 8 bases matching TRBD1. The TCR originated in a boy under two years old who had a stem cell transplant for SCID, so the T cells may come from the graft donor. CDR3 DNA sequence: TGTGCCACCAGCCCCAACTCCGGGACAGGTCGGCTGTTTTTT. Protein sequence: CATSPNSGTGRLFF.